The 20 T cell receptor beta chains below all came from one sample that was sequenced in a study of T-cell reconstitution after alpha-beta-depleted transplantation in children. During its preparation, the TCRbeta library received unique molecular identifiers. TCRdb reanalysed the PCR reads using MiXCR and keeps one entry per CDR3 protein. The data hold 6,500 to 9,000 distinct CDR3 sequences, with 17% observed a single time. The material was PBMCs, mostly from graft donor cells, obtained 60 days after TCRalphabeta/CD19-depleted stem cell transplant. The receptors come from a girl under three years old who had a stem cell transplant for combined immunodeficiency, so the T cells may come from the graft donor.

The chain links TRBV27 to TRBJ2-2, with D perhaps matching TRBD2 (5 bases). V shed 1 base and J shed 2 bases, with 20 bases lying between them. The germline CDR1 and CDR2 sequences are MNHEY and SMNVEV (reference sequence). CDR3 length: 19 residues. The DNA of the CDR3 is TGTGCCAGCAGTTTATATTCCCCTATTAGAGCGGTAAACACCGGGGAGCTGTTTTTT. This encodes CASSLYSPIRAVNTGELFF.

In its sample, this clonotype was seen many times. The CDR3 DNA reads as TGTGCCAGCAGTTCAACAGCGGGTGTGTACGAGCAGTACTTC. Protein: CASSSTAGVYEQYF. The rearrangement uses TRBV7-2 and TRBJ2-7; possible D gene TRBD2, 6 bases. Germline V gene data show CDR1 as SGHTA and CDR2 as FQGNSA. CDR3 length: 14 residues. V lost 6 bases to trimming and J lost 4 bases, with 16 bases between them.

The table lists this clonotype with a few counts. The chain employs TRBV24-1 and TRBJ1-4; D unclear. V lost 1 base, J lost 7 bases, and 6 bases lay in between. The V gene's germline CDR1 is KGHDR and CDR2 SFDVKD. This CDR3 contains 13 residues. The CDR3 loop is CATSDFNSEKLFF. The CDR3, as DNA: TGTGCCACCAGTGATTTCAATTCTGAAAAACTGTTTTTT.

This clonotype was recorded a few times. This chain connects TRBV2 to TRBJ2-6, with 10 positions matching TRBD2. V was pared by 1 base and J by 0 bases, with 15 bases of the junction left unmatched. The CDR3 has 22 residues. Germline V lookup: CDR1 SNHLY, CDR2 FYNNEI. CDR3 amino acids: CASSEDGIGLAGDFSGANVLTF. The CDR3 coding sequence is TGTGCCAGCAGTGAAGATGGTATAGGGCTAGCGGGAGATTTCTCTGGGGCCAACGTCCTGACTTTC.

In this sample, this clonotype turned up many times. The chain links TRBV5-6 to TRBJ2-7; D might be TRBD2 (5 bases). The V gene's germline CDR1 is SGHDT and CDR2 YYEEEE. This CDR3 contains 16 residues. Trimming took off 3 bases at V and 4 bases at J, with 20 bases between the two ends. The CDR3 is CASSSVGSSPTYEQYF. In nucleotides, the CDR3 is TGTGCCAGCAGCTCCGTGGGGAGTTCCCCCACTTACGAGCAGTACTTC.

V usage is TRBV5-6 and J usage is TRBJ2-7; D is possibly TRBD2 (6 bases). The germline V gene has CDR1 SGHDT and CDR2 YYEEEE. CDR3 length equals 15 residues. V was trimmed by 1 base and J by 3 bases, leaving 14 bases between them. In DNA form, the CDR3 reads TGTGCCAGCAGCTTGATCGCTAGCGCCTTCTACGAGCAGTACTTC. It is translated as CASSLIASAFYEQYF.

The genes are TRBV7-2 and TRBJ1-2; D is perhaps TRBD1 (5 bases). CDR1 SGHTA and CDR2 FQGNSA come from the germline V gene. Trimming pared 5 bases from V and 4 bases from J, leaving 20 bases between. The CDR3 contains 16 residues. CDR3 DNA: TGTGCCAGCAGCCCGATAGGAACAGGTTCCTTCTATGGCTACACCTTC. Translation gives CASSPIGTGSFYGYTF.

This clonotype has ten or more counts. This chain connects TRBV10-3 to TRBJ2-7; 7 bases map to TRBD1. The CDR3 contains 14 residues. V dropped 10 bases and J dropped 5; count of bases not matched to a gene: 14. CDR1 ENHRY and CDR2 SYGVKD come from the germline V gene. This CDR3 is CATKQYGTVNEQYF. The CDR3 nucleotides are TGTGCCACCAAACAATATGGGACAGTCAACGAGCAGTACTTC.

This clonotype appeared a few times. The V and J genes are TRBV7-9 and TRBJ2-1, with TRBD1 as a possible D gene (5 bases). V lost 1 base, J lost 0 bases, and 13 bases lay in between. CDR1 SEHNR and CDR2 FQNEAQ come from the germline V gene (reference sequence). The CDR3 is 17 amino acids. The CDR3 DNA sequence: TGTGCCAGCAGCTTAGAAGGGGCAGGACGCTCCTACAATGAGCAGTTCTTC. Protein: CASSLEGAGRSYNEQFF.

In this sample, this clonotype turned up many times. V is TRBV7-2 and J is TRBJ2-1; tentatively, D is TRBD2 (5 bases). CDR1 is SGHTA, CDR2 FQGNSA, per germline. V was shortened by 8 bases and J by 0 bases, with 17 bases between the two germline ends. The CDR3 totals 16 residues. The CDR3 region is CASGGFQASSYNEQFF. CDR3 nucleotides: TGTGCCAGCGGCGGGTTTCAGGCAAGCTCCTACAATGAGCAGTTCTTC.

This clonotype showed up just a few times. This chain uses TRBV9 with TRBJ2-1; D gene ambiguous. The CDR3 runs 12 residues. Between the trimmed V and J ends, which lost 4 bases and 9 bases, there was a span of 11 bases. The V gene's germline CDR1 is SGDLS and CDR2 YYNGEE. The DNA of the CDR3 is TGTGCCAGCAGCCCCCGTGAGAGTGAGCAGTTCTTC. Protein product: CASSPRESEQFF.

The sample holds a few counts of this clonotype. The rearrangement links TRBV4-2 to TRBJ2-1; TRBD2 matches at 8 bases. The CDR3 covers 17 residues. Germline CDR1 LGHNA, CDR2 YNFKEQ. The V segment lost 5 bases and the J segment 7 bases; nucleotides outside the gene matches: 16. The CDR3 DNA is TGTGCCAGCAGCAACTCCATAGCGGGACTTTCAGCAAATGAGCAGTTCTTC. It codes for CASSNSIAGLSANEQFF.

This clonotype has just a few counts. The J gene is TRBJ2-5, the V gene TRBV7-9, with D possibly being TRBD2 (5 bases). CDR1 and CDR2 from the germline V gene are SEHNR and FQNEAQ (reference sequence). This CDR3 is built from 14 residues. V dropped 1 base and J dropped 2 bases, with 8 bases sitting between them. This CDR3 is CASSLGTGQETQYF. DNA of the CDR3: TGTGCCAGCAGCTTAGGTACGGGACAAGAGACCCAGTACTTC. Full variable domain (outside the CDR3, taken from reference TRBV7-9 and TRBJ2-5): DTGVSQNPRHKITKRGQNVTFRCDPISEHNRLYWYRQTLGQGPEFLTYFQNEAQLEKSRLLSDRFSAERPKGSFSTLEIQRTEQGDSAMYLCASSLGTGQETQYFGPGTRLLVL.

This clonotype has at least ten counts. The CDR3 sequence is CASSQDRMGPTSTDTQYF. CDR3 bases: TGTGCCAGCAGCCAAGATAGGATGGGGCCGACTAGCACAGATACGCAGTATTTT. The genes are TRBV4-2 and TRBJ2-3, with TRBD1 as a possible D gene (5 bases). Germline V gene lookup returns CDR1 LGHNA and CDR2 YNFKEQ. The V end was cut by 0 bases, the J end by 0 bases, with 16 bases between. The CDR3 sequence is 18 residues long.

The chain links TRBV6-6 to TRBJ2-5; 9 bases map to TRBD2. Germline CDR1 is MNHNY and CDR2 is SVGAGI (reference sequence). J was trimmed by 4 bases and V by 5 bases; bases with no gene match: 8. The CDR3 totals 15 residues. CDR3 region: CASSPGLAHRETQYF. CDR3 DNA sequence: TGTGCCAGCAGTCCAGGACTAGCGCACCGAGAGACCCAGTACTTC.

This clonotype was counted at least ten times. This chain links TRBV20-1 with TRBJ1-6; a possible D gene is TRBD1 (5 bases). Germline CDR1 reads DFQATT; CDR2 reads SNEGSKA (reference sequence). CDR3 length: 13 amino acids. Trimming cost V 6 bases and J 9 bases, with 15 bases left between them. The CDR3 protein is CSARETVGSPLHF. Here the CDR3 DNA reads TGCAGTGCCAGGGAGACAGTTGGTTCACCCCTCCACTTT.

This sequence joins TRBV5-5 and TRBJ2-1; 8 nucleotides agree with TRBD1. With 2 bases clipped from V and 7 bases from J, the junction kept 2 bases outside the gene matches. Looked up from germline, CDR1 is SGHKS and CDR2 is YYEKEE (reference sequence). CDR3 length: 13 amino acids. As DNA, the CDR3 is TGTGCCAGCAGCTTATGGACAGGGAATGAGCAGTTCTTC. The encoded protein is CASSLWTGNEQFF.

This chain links TRBV6-4 with TRBJ2-1; D is unresolved. This CDR3 contains 14 residues. Germline V CDR1 and CDR2: MRHNA, SNTAGT. Trimming removed 7 bases from V and 6 bases from J, with 16 bases in between. CDR3 sequence (DNA): TGTGCCAGCACCATAAGACACTATACCAATGAGCAGTTCTTC. It codes for CASTIRHYTNEQFF.

As to this clonotype: The junction departs from the called germline gene at one end, perhaps through a read error. J is TRBJ2-3 and V is TRBV29-1; no clear D gene. Germline CDR1 is SQVTM and CDR2 is ANQGSEA. CDR3 length: 12 amino acids. For the CDR3, the DNA is TGCAGCGTTGAGGCCGCGACTCCGACGCACTATTTT. This translates into CSVEAATPTHYF.

This sequence joins TRBV18 and TRBJ1-2; a weak D match, TRBD1 (6 bases). This CDR3 comprises 12 residues. V was trimmed by 3 bases and J by 9 bases, leaving 11 bases between them. In germline, CDR1 is KGHSH, CDR2 LQKENI. CDR3 residues: CASSPQQGSYTF. The CDR3 coding sequence is TGTGCCAGCTCACCTCAGCAGGGGAGCTACACCTTC.